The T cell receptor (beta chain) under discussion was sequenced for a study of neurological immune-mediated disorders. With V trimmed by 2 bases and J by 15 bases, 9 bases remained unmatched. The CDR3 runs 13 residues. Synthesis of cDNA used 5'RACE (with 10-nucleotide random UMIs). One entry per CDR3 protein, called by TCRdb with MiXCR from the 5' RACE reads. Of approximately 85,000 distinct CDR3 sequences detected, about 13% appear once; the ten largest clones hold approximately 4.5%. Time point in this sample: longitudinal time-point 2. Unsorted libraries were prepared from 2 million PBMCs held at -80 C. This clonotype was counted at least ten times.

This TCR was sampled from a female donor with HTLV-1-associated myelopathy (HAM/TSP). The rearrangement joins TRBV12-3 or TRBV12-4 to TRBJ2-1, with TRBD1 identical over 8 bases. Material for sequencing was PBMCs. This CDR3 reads CASSLQQGGLAFF. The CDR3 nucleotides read TGTGCCAGCAGTTTACAACAGGGGGGCCTGGCGTTCTTC.